The sequence of this T cell receptor beta chain was determined in a study of shared clonotypes between healthy human individuals. Study context: The cohort comprised two women and a few men. Their ages spanned 18 to 49 years. The study's findings and limits: Represented genetic and exposure-history diversity was restricted by having few donors. Only blood was sampled; tissue repertoires likely differ. Naive subsets generally exceeded memory subsets in estimated richness.

Positively selected for CCR7, the CD45RO-negative cells used as naive CD8 cells excluded terminally differentiated effector memory CD45RA+ cells. The assay was immunoSEQ multiplex PCR, and TCRdb's table has in-frame clones only and misses some. The table lists about 2 million clones, 85% to 95% of them singletons. As regards this clone: What it binds is unknown.

The length of the CDR3 is 14 residues. Trimming took off 6 bases at V and 6 bases at J, with 18 bases between the two ends. The germline V gene encodes CDR1 MNHNS and CDR2 SASEGT. This sequence was found in a man between 18 and 35 years old in good health. This chain uses TRBV6-1 with TRBJ2-7; no firm D call. Sample: naive CD8+ T cells sorted from blood. The CDR3 sequence is CASSAGPYFSEQYF. As DNA, the CDR3 is TGTGCCAGCAGCGCCGGGCCCTACTTCAGCGAGCAGTACTTC.